A selection of T cell receptor beta chains follows, all from one sample in a study of T cell responses to AZD1222 COVID-19 vaccine. The repertoire was sequenced with immunoSEQ multiplex PCR; TCRdb's copy has only in-frame clones and lacks some. The table shows 130,000 or so clones, with 75% to 85% occurring only once. The sample was peripheral blood, taken 28 days after the second dose of the MenACWY control vaccine. All receptors derive from an adult who received the MenACWY meningococcal vaccine as a control. CDR3s include the opening cysteine and the closing phenylalanine or tryptophan. D genes are given only for firm matches. Size values are once, few and many counts, or a class for expanded clones, and some rows have none.

size,V,D,J,DNA,CDR3
.,TRBV11-2,TRBD2,TRBJ2-1,TGTGCCAGCGCAGCGGGACTAGCGGGAGTGATATTCTTC,CASAAGLAGVIFF
.,TRBV19,.,TRBJ2-1,TGTGCCAGTGCCCAATATCGCTCCTACAATGAGCAGTTCTTC,CASAQYRSYNEQFF
.,TRBV5-5,.,TRBJ1-4,TGTGCCAGCAGCTTGGTAGGGAGGGCGGAAAAACTGTTTTTT,CASSLVGRAEKLFF
.,TRBV6-5,.,TRBJ2-6,TGTGCCAGCAGCCGAAAGAACTCTGGGGCCAACGTCCTGACTTTC,CASSRKNSGANVLTF
.,TRBV18,.,TRBJ1-1,TGTGCCAGCTCACAGGGGGACGGCACTGAAGCTTTCTTT,CASSQGDGTEAFF
few,TRBV6-5,.,TRBJ2-7,TGTGCCAGCAGTTACTCGAAGGCAGCTAGCTACTACGAGCAGTACTTC,CASSYSKAASYYEQYF
.,TRBV5-1,TRBD2,TRBJ2-1,TGCGCCAGCAGCGAGACGGGAGGGGTTAGTGAGCAGTTCTTC,CASSETGGVSEQFF
.,TRBV5-1,.,TRBJ1-1,TGCGCCAGCAGCTTGGCGGGCCTAACCAACACTGAAGCTTTCTTT,CASSLAGLTNTEAFF
.,TRBV7-9,.,TRBJ1-2,TGTGCCAGCAGCTTGGGAGGGGATGGCTACACCTTC,CASSLGGDGYTF
.,TRBV12-3/TRBV12-4,.,TRBJ1-5,TGTGCCAGCAGTTTAGATCAGCCCCAGCATTTT,CASSLDQPQHF
.,TRBV10-1,.,TRBJ2-7,TGCGCCAGCCTGAGGGGGGGTAGGTACGAGCAGTACTTC,CASLRGGRYEQYF
.,TRBV3-1/TRBV3-2,.,TRBJ1-1,TGTGCCAGCAGCGGGTCCCGCGGAACTGAAGCTTTCTTT,CASSGSRGTEAFF
.,TRBV5-6,TRBD1,TRBJ1-1,TGTGCCAGCAGCCCTACGGGACAGGGTCTGGGCACTGAAGCTTTCTTT,CASSPTGQGLGTEAFF
.,TRBV20-1,.,TRBJ1-2,TGCAGTGCCAAGCGGGGGGATGGCTACACCTTC,CSAKRGDGYTF
.,TRBV30,.,TRBJ2-3,TGTGCCTGGACTTCGAGGTTGTGGGCAGATACGCAGTATTTT,CAWTSRLWADTQYF
.,TRBV18,TRBD2,TRBJ2-1,TGTGCCAGCTCACCGCGACTAGCGGGGGGGCAGGACAATGAGCAGTTCTTC,CASSPRLAGGQDNEQFF
.,TRBV5-1,.,TRBJ1-5,TGCGCCAGCAGTCCCGCGGGGCGGGGTACGGCCCAGCATTTT,CASSPAGRGTAQHF
.,TRBV12-3/TRBV12-4,.,TRBJ2-3,TGTGCCAGCAGCTACACAGATACGCAGTATTTT,CASSYTDTQYF
.,TRBV5-1,.,TRBJ1-6,TGCGCCAGCAGCTTGGCGGGAGGCCTACAGGGTTCTAATTCACCCCTCCACTTT,CASSLAGGLQGSNSPLHF
.,TRBV19,TRBD2,TRBJ2-7,TGTGCCAGTAGTTCAGCGGGAGGTGGCTACGAGCAGTACTTC,CASSSAGGGYEQYF
.,TRBV18,.,TRBJ1-1,TGTGCCAGCTCACTGAGTGTGACAGGAGCTGAAGCTTTCTTT,CASSLSVTGAEAFF
.,TRBV5-5,TRBD1,TRBJ1-1,TGTGCCAGCAGCTTGGCCCCCCAGGGGGGGGAGACTGAAGCTTTCTTT,CASSLAPQGGETEAFF
once,TRBV7-9,.,TRBJ2-5,TGTGCCAGCTCCCCTCGGGCCGCCCAGGGGGAGACCCAGTACTTC,CASSPRAAQGETQYF
.,TRBV3-1/TRBV3-2,.,TRBJ1-2,TGTGCCAGCAGCCAGGCTACGGGTAGGGAATACGGCTACACCTTC,CASSQATGREYGYTF
.,TRBV3-1/TRBV3-2,TRBD2,TRBJ2-1,TGTGCCAGCAGCCCTGGACTAGCGGGAGTTCTCTACAATGAGCAGTTCTTC,CASSPGLAGVLYNEQFF
.,TRBV5-8,TRBD1,TRBJ2-1,TGTGCCAGCAGCTTGGGGACCGGGACAGGCTACAATGAGCAGTTCTTC,CASSLGTGTGYNEQFF
.,TRBV11-2,.,TRBJ1-5,TGTGCCAGCAGCTTGGGCAGCCATAGCAATCAGCCCCAGCATTTT,CASSLGSHSNQPQHF
once,TRBV2,.,TRBJ2-3,TGTGCCAGCAGGGACCCCAAAGACCGCACAGATACGCAGTATTTT,CASRDPKDRTDTQYF
.,TRBV5-8,TRBD1,TRBJ2-6,TGTGCCAGCAATTCGGGACAGACGAACTCTGGGGCCAACGTCCTGACTTTC,CASNSGQTNSGANVLTF
.,TRBV5-1,.,TRBJ2-2,TGCGCCAGCAGCTCGGAGGGACAGCTTCTTAATCCCAGCACCGGGGAGCTGTTTTTT,CASSSEGQLLNPSTGELFF
.,TRBV20-1,.,TRBJ2-1,TGCAGTGCTAGAGAAGGGGGGAAGCAGTTCTTC,CSAREGGKQFF
.,TRBV6-5,TRBD1,TRBJ1-4,TGTGCCAGCAGTCCGCGACAGGGGCGGGAAAAACTGTTTTTT,CASSPRQGREKLFF
.,TRBV2,TRBD1,TRBJ1-1,TGTGCCAGCAATGACAGGGGGCGCGTTACTGAAGCTTTCTTT,CASNDRGRVTEAFF
few,TRBV11-3,.,TRBJ1-1,TGTGCCAGCAGCTTCTCTATGAACACTGAAGCTTTCTTT,CASSFSMNTEAFF
few,TRBV28,TRBD1,TRBJ1-1,TGTGCCAGCAGTTCCTCGAAACAGGGGGGAACTCGGGTTTTCTTT,CASSSSKQGGTRVFF
.,TRBV5-1,TRBD2,TRBJ2-1,TGCGCCAGCAGCCTTAGCGGGGTGGGCTACAATGAGCAGTTCTTC,CASSLSGVGYNEQFF
.,TRBV5-5,.,TRBJ2-2,TGTGCCAGCAGCTCCCTTGAAGGGAGCGTTACCGGGGAGCTGTTTTTT,CASSSLEGSVTGELFF
.,TRBV30,.,TRBJ1-3,TGTGCCTGGAGTCAAAAAGGCTCTGGAAACACCATATATTTT,CAWSQKGSGNTIYF
.,TRBV9,.,TRBJ1-5,TGTGCCAGCAGCGTAGGGGGGGCGAGCAATCAGCCCCAGCATTTT,CASSVGGASNQPQHF
.,TRBV9,.,TRBJ2-2,TGTGCCAGCAGCGCCCCATACGGGGAGCTGTTTTTT,CASSAPYGELFF
.,TRBV11-1,TRBD2,TRBJ2-7,TGTGCCAGCAGCTTAGCGGGAGGGCCGTTCTACGAGCAGTACTTC,CASSLAGGPFYEQYF
.,TRBV27,.,TRBJ1-1,TGTGCCAGCAGTTGGGGCACTGAAGCTTTCTTT,CASSWGTEAFF
.,TRBV7-8,.,TRBJ1-1,TGTGCCAGCAGCGTTTCCGGGGCCGTGAACACTGAAGCTTTCTTT,CASSVSGAVNTEAFF
few,TRBV10-3,TRBD1,TRBJ1-6,TGTGCCATCAGTGAGTCGGGAGGGGGAGGGGGCTCACCCCTCCACTTT,CAISESGGGGGSPLHF
.,TRBV12-5,TRBD1,TRBJ2-1,TGTGCTAGCCCCGGGACAGGGTTCTGGAGACAGTACAATGAGCAGTTCTTC,CASPGTGFWRQYNEQFF
few,TRBV6-5,.,TRBJ1-2,TGTGCCAGCAGTTACACGGGCGCCTATGGCTACACCTTC,CASSYTGAYGYTF
.,TRBV6-5,.,TRBJ1-5,TGTGCCAGCAGTTACTCGAGGGACCTCAATCAGCCCCAGCATTTT,CASSYSRDLNQPQHF
once,TRBV30,.,TRBJ2-5,TGTGCCTGGAGTGTCGGGGAGACCCAGTACTTC,CAWSVGETQYF
.,TRBV11-3,TRBD2,TRBJ2-1,TGTGCCAGCAGCCTAACGGGGGGTTACAATGAGCAGTTCTTC,CASSLTGGYNEQFF
.,TRBV2,.,TRBJ2-3,TGTGCCAGCCAGGCCGGACCCTACGGGGATACGCAGTATTTT,CASQAGPYGDTQYF
.,TRBV5-1,.,TRBJ1-4,TGCGCCAGCAGGCCGGGAGCAACTAATGAAAAACTGTTTTTT,CASRPGATNEKLFF